This T cell receptor beta chain was sequenced in a study of T cell clusters in autoimmune cytopenias. Overall study context: A median of about 50,000 TRB reads per sample yielded a median roughly 2,500 distinct clonotypes. Study findings and constraints: Exclusive TRB clusters were approximately 3.2-fold more numerous in healthy donors than in active autoimmune hepatitis.

This clonotype counts as medium-sized by frequency. Its antigen is unknown. TRB rearrangements were amplified by touch-down multiplex PCR with mixed TRB-A/B primers. Following a re-call of the multiplex PCR reads, TCRdb has one entry per CDR3 protein and lacks DNA. The sample data list roughly 1,900 distinct CDR3 sequences. Germline-derived CDR1 and CDR2 are LNHNV and YYDKDF (reference sequence). There are 14 residues in the CDR3. Each sample's input was roughly 230 ng genomic DNA, 35,000 to 40,000 genome equivalents. Material for sequencing was peripheral blood. The chain recombines TRBV15 with TRBJ1-2. The receptor comes from a human donor with an autoimmune cytopenia, with autoimmune hepatitis or in good health (not recorded which). This CDR3 is CATSRGGGDYGYTF.